This T cell receptor (beta chain) came from a study of blood T cell repertoires in COVID-19. This CDR3 is 17 amino acids long. Unmatched junction bases numbered 4, after V lost 2 bases and J lost 1 base. Germline V gene lookup returns CDR1 SGHNT and CDR2 YYREEE (reference sequence). This clone was observed once. Per the original data handling: Amplifying reference gene primers gave estimates of nucleated cell counts. Clones were sequenced by immunoSEQ multiplex PCR, and TCRdb holds only the in-frame ones, with some missing. The DNA was the basis for D and trimming; V, J and clone size are from that table. The repertoire consists of about 72,000 clones, with over 75% occurring once and the leading ten covering approximately 31%.

This receptor was taken from a man aged 50 to 59 with acute or convalescent COVID-19. This rearrangement joins TRBV5-4 to TRBJ2-3; 13 nucleotides align to TRBD2. Sequenced sample: peripheral blood. The chain's CDR3 is CASSLRLAGGRTDTQYF. The CDR3, as DNA: TGTGCCAGCAGCTTAAGACTAGCGGGGGGACGCACAGATACGCAGTATTTT.